This T cell receptor beta chain is drawn from a study of blood T cell repertoires in COVID-19. The overall study: The United States, Italy and Spain were the sources of the acute and convalescent COVID-19 samples.

This clone appeared a single time. The assay was immunoSEQ multiplex PCR, and TCRdb's table has in-frame clones only and misses some. In the table there are roughly 220,000 clones, 75% to 90% of which are singletons. Cohorts were based on clinical histories the participants reported. Sequencing input: PBMCs or T cells enriched from blood (not recorded which). The TCR was taken from a woman between 18 and 29 years old in a cohort exposed to, infected with or recovered from COVID-19 (not recorded which).

DNA for the CDR3: TGTGCCAGCAGCTTGAAGCGCCAGGGGGCCCACATTCAGTACTTC. Amino acid sequence: CASSLKRQGAHIQYF. V gene TRBV5-8 combines with J gene TRBJ2-4; 8 bases agree with TRBD1. V shed 1 base, J shed 8 bases, and the junction held 8 bases outside the gene matches. Germline CDR1 is SGHTS and CDR2 is YDEGEE. There are 15 residues in the CDR3.